This T cell receptor beta chain was sequenced for a study of T cells after yellow fever vaccination. Notes on the study in general: Peaking on day 5 versus 15, the secondary response was faster but weaker.

The study made its TCR cDNA through 5'RACE template switching. That step introduced a universal primer site along with UMIs. TCRdb ran MiXCR on the 5' RACE reads and lists one entry per CDR3 protein. Of 550,000 or so distinct CDR3 sequences in the sample, approximately 21% were seen once. This clonotype came up a few times. The antigen remains unidentified. Germline values: CDR1 SGHRS, CDR2 YFSETQ. The CDR3 extends over 15 amino acids. V shed 4 bases, J shed 2 bases, and the junction held 8 bases outside the gene matches. The rearrangement links TRBV5-1 to TRBJ2-7; 8 bases agree with TRBD1. The receptor was derived from a man aged 30 to 39 who received the YFV17D yellow fever vaccine. The material was PBMCs, obtained 15 days after the yellow fever booster vaccination. CDR3 nucleotides: TGCGCCAGCAGCCCAAGACAGGGGACGGCCTACGAGCAGTACTTC. It codes for CASSPRQGTAYEQYF. The variable domain in full, with the rest retrieved from reference TRBV5-1 and TRBJ2-7, is KAGVTQTPRYLIKTRGQQVTLSCSPISGHRSVSWYQQTPGQGLQFLFEYFSETQRNKGNFPGRFSGRQFSNSRSEMNVSTLELGDSALYLCASSPRQGTAYEQYFGPGTRLTVT.